A single sample is the source of the 30 T cell receptor beta chains below, sequenced in a study of blood T cell repertoires in COVID-19. TCRdb's copy holds only in-frame clones and misses some; the assay was immunoSEQ multiplex PCR. Among about 65,000 clones listed, 81% were seen once. Sequencing input: peripheral blood. The source of these receptors is an elderly man with acute or convalescent COVID-19.

The chain couples TRBV18 to TRBJ2-2; a weak D match, TRBD2 (5 bases). This CDR3 spans 16 amino acids. V lost 4 bases and J lost 4, with 16 bases in between. Germline CDR1 KGHSH, CDR2 LQKENI. CDR3 region: CASSQALAHLTGELFF. Written as DNA, the CDR3 is TGTGCCAGCTCACAGGCCCTAGCTCACCTCACCGGGGAGCTGTTTTTT.

This sequence joins TRBV27 and TRBJ1-1; 7 bases map to TRBD1. The CDR3 consists of 12 residues. Germline assignment: CDR1 MNHEY and CDR2 SMNVEV (reference sequence). V gave up 7 bases and J gave up 10 bases; unmatched junction bases: 9. The CDR3 sequence: CASNTGAGVAFF. CDR3 DNA sequence: TGTGCCAGCAACACAGGGGCTGGTGTAGCTTTCTTT.

This chain uses TRBV30 with TRBJ1-4, with a weak D call TRBD1 (6 bases). Germline-derived CDR1 and CDR2 are GTSNPN and SVGIG (reference sequence). The CDR3 contains 15 residues. Trimming cost V 2 bases and J 0 bases, with 10 bases left between them. Written as DNA, the CDR3 is TGTGCCTGGAGTCAAGGGGGAGCAACTAATGAAAAACTGTTTTTT. It encodes CAWSQGGATNEKLFF. Variable domain in full (rest from reference TRBV30 and TRBJ1-4): SQTIHQWPATLVQPVGSPLSLECTVEGTSNPNLYWYRQAAGRGLQLLFYSVGIGQISSEVPQNLSASRPQDRQFILSSKKLLLSDSGFYLCAWSQGGATNEKLFFGSGTQLSVL.

J is TRBJ2-2 and V is TRBV2; 8 positions agree with TRBD2. Germline lookup yields CDR1 SNHLY and CDR2 FYNNEI. This CDR3 spans 14 amino acids. Here the CDR3 DNA reads TGTGCAAGCGGTAGGCGGGGGGCTACCGGGGAGCTGTTTTTT. It translates to CASGRRGATGELFF.

The V call is TRBV6-5, the J call TRBJ2-7; D perhaps matches TRBD2 (7 bases). The CDR3 covers 15 residues. Trimming took 6 bases from V and 0 from J, leaving 15 bases between them. The V gene's germline CDR1 is MNHEY and CDR2 SVGAGI. The CDR3 DNA follows: TGTGCCAGCAGAGGGGGGGCCCGAAGCTCCTACGAGCAGTACTTC. This codes for CASRGGARSSYEQYF.

A word on this clone: Other DNA variants within this sample encode the same CDR3. This chain connects TRBV20-1 to TRBJ2-7, with 8 bases aligning to TRBD1. Per the germline V gene, CDR1 is DFQATT and CDR2 is SNEGSKA (reference sequence). The ends lost 3 bases at V and 4 bases at J; junction bases unmatched: 5. The CDR3 length is 13 residues. The CDR3, as DNA: TGCAGTGCTAGTGGCAGGGGGCGATACGAGCAGTACTTC. It specifies CSASGRGRYEQYF.

This clone was detected a few times. The V call is TRBV30, the J call TRBJ1-4; 7 positions match TRBD1. The germline gives CDR1 GTSNPN, CDR2 SVGIG (reference sequence). This CDR3 comprises 15 residues. J lost 4 bases, V lost 3 bases, and 8 bases had no gene match. The CDR3 DNA reads as TGTGCCTGGAGCTCAGGGACAGTGGTTAATGAAAAACTGTTTTTT. This encodes CAWSSGTVVNEKLFF.

The rearrangement links TRBV5-1 to TRBJ1-3; D is unclear. V lost 2 bases to trimming and J lost 2 bases, with 14 bases between them. This CDR3 comprises 16 residues. Germline CDR1 is SGHRS and CDR2 is YFSETQ. This CDR3 is CASSFAGRQAGNTIYF. The CDR3 DNA follows: TGCGCCAGCAGCTTCGCGGGTCGGCAGGCTGGAAACACCATATATTTT.

V usage is TRBV30 and J usage is TRBJ1-2; D not certain. Trimming removed 2 bases at V and 4 bases at J, with 11 bases between. Germline-derived CDR1 and CDR2 are GTSNPN and SVGIG (reference sequence). The length of the CDR3 is 13 residues. The CDR3 sequence is CAWSSQVFYGYTF. Here the CDR3 DNA reads TGTGCCTGGAGTTCCCAGGTATTCTATGGCTACACCTTC.

The chain uses TRBV6-5 and TRBJ1-1, with D possibly being TRBD1 (5 bases). CDR1 is MNHEY and CDR2 is SVGAGI in the germline V gene. The V and J ends lost 6 bases and 4 bases respectively, with 12 bases between them. This CDR3 region has 13 residues. In nucleotides, the CDR3 is TGTGCCAGCAGGGGGCGGCATAGCACTGAAGCTTTCTTT. Translation gives CASRGRHSTEAFF.

The chain employs TRBV5-1 and TRBJ2-2, with TRBD2 matching 7 bases. The CDR3 has 16 amino acids. After removal of 0 bases from V and 5 bases from J, the junction contained 7 bases not matched to a gene. Germline-derived CDR1 and CDR2 are SGHRS and YFSETQ. The DNA for the CDR3 is TGCGCCAGCAGCTTGGAGGCTAGCGGTCGGACCGGGGAGCTGTTTTTT. Its translation is CASSLEASGRTGELFF.

As to this clone: Relative to the germline gene, one junction end is altered; a read error may explain this. The J gene is TRBJ2-1, the V gene TRBV7-7, with TRBD1 identical over 10 bases. The CDR3 extends over 19 amino acids. Germline values: CDR1 SSHAT, CDR2 FNYEAQ (reference sequence). The CDR3 spells CASSKRRPGTGEIDNEQFF. Written as DNA, the CDR3 is TGTGCTAGCAGCAAACGCCGTCCCGGGACAGGGGAGATTGACAATGAGCAGTTCTTC.

This clone was counted only a few times. The rearrangement links TRBV10-2 to TRBJ2-7, with 9 bases matching TRBD1. Trimming took 6 bases from V and 4 from J; bases not matched to a gene: 7. The CDR3 runs to 14 residues. Germline CDR1 is WSHSY and CDR2 is SAAADI. CDR3 sequence (DNA): TGCGCCAGCAGGGGACAGGGTCTCATTTACGAGCAGTACTTC. This sequence encodes CASRGQGLIYEQYF.

J is TRBJ1-6 and V is TRBV19, with 8 bases identical to TRBD1. Per germline, CDR1 LNHDA and CDR2 SQIVND (reference sequence). This CDR3 is 15 amino acids long. V was clipped by 4 bases and J by 9 bases; unmatched bases: 8. CDR3 amino acids: CASSTRQGSASPLHF. In DNA form, the CDR3 reads TGTGCCAGTAGTACGAGACAGGGGTCGGCTTCACCCCTCCACTTT.

This chain uses TRBV27 with TRBJ2-2, with D maybe TRBD2 (7 bases). Trimming removed 3 bases at V and 1 base at J, with 12 bases between. The CDR3 length is 16 residues. In germline, CDR1 is MNHEY, CDR2 SMNVEV (reference sequence). CDR3 sequence: CASSFNGGLNTGELFF. In DNA, the CDR3 is TGTGCCAGCAGTTTTAACGGGGGGCTGAACACCGGGGAGCTGTTTTTT.

This clone was seen only once. The V and J genes are TRBV11-2 and TRBJ2-7; maybe TRBD1 (5 bases). The CDR3 runs 15 residues. Trimming removed 1 base at V and 5 bases at J, with 15 bases between. Per the germline V gene, CDR1 is SGHAT and CDR2 is FQNNGV. CDR3 coding DNA: TGTGCCAGCAGCTTAGGGTTACAGGAGATGGACGAGCAGTACTTC. Translated, it gives CASSLGLQEMDEQYF.

The rearrangement uses TRBV5-1 and TRBJ1-2; D unclear. Trimming left V 1 base short and J 4 bases short, with 17 bases between. Germline CDR1 reads SGHRS; CDR2 reads YFSETQ. This CDR3 spans 16 amino acids. CDR3 region: CASSLLAEGLGYGYTF. CDR3 bases: TGCGCCAGCAGCTTGTTGGCAGAGGGCCTAGGCTATGGCTACACCTTC. Filled out from reference TRBV5-1 and TRBJ1-2, the complete variable domain reads KAGVTQTPRYLIKTRGQQVTLSCSPISGHRSVSWYQQTPGQGLQFLFEYFSETQRNKGNFPGRFSGRQFSNSRSEMNVSTLELGDSALYLCASSLLAEGLGYGYTFGSGTRLTVV.

V and J are TRBV18 and TRBJ1-3; D possibly corresponds to TRBD1 (6 bases). V was pared by 2 bases and J by 2 bases, with 13 bases between. In germline, CDR1 is KGHSH, CDR2 LQKENI. The CDR3 has 16 residues. CDR3 coding DNA: TGTGCCAGCTCACCAGGCCGGGACATAGCTGGAAACACCATATATTTT. Residues: CASSPGRDIAGNTIYF.

CDR3: CASSLMGHSTDTQYF. Here the CDR3 DNA reads TGCGCCAGCAGCTTGATGGGACACAGCACAGATACGCAGTATTTT. V is TRBV5-1 and J is TRBJ2-3, with a weak D call TRBD1 (6 bases). Germline CDR1 SGHRS, CDR2 YFSETQ. The CDR3 consists of 15 residues. Trimming removed 1 base from V and 0 bases from J, with 9 bases in between. Using reference TRBV5-1 and TRBJ2-3 for the parts outside the CDR3, the full variable domain is KAGVTQTPRYLIKTRGQQVTLSCSPISGHRSVSWYQQTPGQGLQFLFEYFSETQRNKGNFPGRFSGRQFSNSRSEMNVSTLELGDSALYLCASSLMGHSTDTQYFGPGTRLTVL.

The gene calls are TRBV21-1 and TRBJ1-1. TRBV21-1 is shown as a pseudogene. The CDR3 extends over 14 amino acids. As DNA, the CDR3 is TGTGCCAGCAGCAAGAGGTCGGGGAACACTGAAGCTTTCTTT. It specifies CASSKRSGNTEAFF.

The chain employs TRBV30 and TRBJ2-1; tentative D call: TRBD1 (5 bases). CDR1 is GTSNPN, CDR2 SVGIG, per germline (reference sequence). Trimming shortened V by 2 bases and J by 10 bases, and 15 bases separated the two germline ends. CDR3 length equals 13 residues. The CDR3 bases are TGTGCCTGGAGTAGGCAGGGTGTCTCCGAGCAGTTCTTC. Translated: CAWSRQGVSEQFF.

V and J are TRBV6-5 and TRBJ1-2, with TRBD1 as a possible D gene (5 bases). Germline CDR1 is MNHEY and CDR2 is SVGAGI. This CDR3 spans 11 amino acids. V was pared by 7 bases and J by 5 bases, with 8 bases between. CDR3 protein: CASKGLYGYTF. CDR3 bases: TGTGCCAGCAAGGGGCTATATGGCTACACCTTC.

This clone came up a few times. The V call is TRBV2, the J call TRBJ1-6, with D unclear. Germline CDR1 SNHLY, CDR2 FYNNEI. The CDR3 has 15 residues. Trimming left V 3 bases short and J 10 bases short, with 16 bases between. The CDR3 is CASSDWSQTGSPLHF. The DNA of the CDR3 is TGTGCCAGCAGTGATTGGTCCCAGACGGGATCACCCCTCCACTTT.

V gene TRBV4-2 combines with J gene TRBJ2-7, with D possibly matching TRBD1 (6 bases). Germline lookup yields CDR1 LGHNA and CDR2 YNFKEQ. The V end lost 0 bases, the J end lost 6 bases, and 12 bases lay between the germline ends. The CDR3 is made up of 14 amino acids. CDR3 sequence: CASSQERQAAEQYF. DNA of the CDR3: TGTGCCAGCAGCCAAGAAAGACAGGCGGCCGAGCAGTACTTC.

The chain has TRBV5-1 and TRBJ1-6, with a weak D call TRBD1 (6 bases). Germline V gene sequence: CDR1 SGHRS, CDR2 YFSETQ. Trimming removed 4 bases from V and 7 bases from J, with 15 bases in between. There are 15 residues in the CDR3. CDR3 nucleotide sequence: TGCGCCAGCAGCCCCACAACAGGGTGGAATTCACCCCTCCACTTT. This gives the protein CASSPTTGWNSPLHF.

The chain couples TRBV6-1 to TRBJ2-6; TRBD1 matches at 11 bases. This CDR3 contains 20 residues. V shed 4 bases and J 0 bases; nucleotides not matched to a gene: 11. From germline, CDR1 is MNHNS and CDR2 SASEGT. CDR3 nucleotide sequence: TGTGCCAGCAGTGGGACGCTACCCGGGACAGGGGGCTCTGGGGCCAACGTCCTGACTTTC. This gives the protein CASSGTLPGTGGSGANVLTF.

This clone was counted only a few times. The J gene is TRBJ1-1, the V gene TRBV6-5; TRBD1 aligns across 10 bases. Germline V gene sequence: CDR1 MNHEY, CDR2 SVGAGI. Germline trimming cut 6 bases from V and 5 bases from J; bases unmatched to any gene: 6. The CDR3 spans 14 residues. The DNA of the CDR3 is TGTGCCAGCAGCCGACAGGGGGCGTTTACTGAAGCTTTCTTT. It is translated as CASSRQGAFTEAFF.

The CDR3 here is CASSFPVGGARPSGNTIYF. The CDR3 DNA sequence: TGTGCCAGCAGCTTCCCGGTCGGAGGGGCCCGCCCTTCTGGAAACACCATATATTTT. The chain uses TRBV21-1 and TRBJ1-3. TRBV21-1 is reported as a pseudogene. This CDR3 is 19 amino acids long.

There are a few counts of this clone. This chain connects TRBV7-3 to TRBJ2-2, with TRBD1 matching over 10 bases. Germline CDR1 is SGHTA and CDR2 is FQGTGA. The junction had 11 bases not matched to a gene; V was cut back by 5 bases and J by 2 bases. The CDR3 consists of 18 residues. The CDR3 loop is CASSPRGRQGANTGELFF. The CDR3 nucleotides are TGTGCCAGCAGCCCCCGGGGAAGACAGGGGGCAAACACCGGGGAGCTGTTTTTT.

The chain employs TRBV5-1 and TRBJ2-2, with D perhaps matching TRBD1 (6 bases). This CDR3 contains 13 residues. V was trimmed by 5 bases and J by 5 bases, leaving 10 bases between them. Looked up from germline, CDR1 is SGHRS and CDR2 is YFSETQ. Here the CDR3 DNA reads TGCGCCAGCAGACCTAGGGGGACCGGGGAGCTGTTTTTT. Translation gives CASRPRGTGELFF.